One and the same sample provided the 3 T cell receptor beta chains below, sequenced in a study of shared clonotypes between healthy human individuals. Using immunoSEQ multiplex PCR, the repertoire was profiled, and TCRdb retains in-frame clones only, with some absent. The sample holds 2.5 million or so clones, around 90% seen once. The sample consisted of naive CD4+ T cells sorted from blood. The subset was: CD45RA+ positively selected. The receptors here all came from a man aged 18 to 29 in good health.

This clone was observed a single time. The sample has other DNA sequences that encode this CDR3 too. The chain links TRBV5-1 to TRBJ2-2; TRBD2 might be the D (5 bases). From germline, CDR1 is SGHRS and CDR2 YFSETQ. The V gene lost 5 bases and the J gene lost 0 bases, with 8 bases spanning the gap. This CDR3 contains 14 residues. The CDR3 region is CASRRVANTGELFF. The CDR3 bases are TGCGCCAGCAGGAGGGTGGCGAACACCGGGGAGCTGTTTTTT.

CDR3: CASSVPGGSQAFF. The CDR3 DNA sequence: TGTGCCAGCAGCGTCCCCGGGGGCTCACAAGCTTTCTTT. The gene calls are TRBV9 and TRBJ1-1; D may be TRBD1 (6 bases). This CDR3 spans 13 amino acids. Trimming shortened V by 2 bases and J by 9 bases, and 14 bases separated the two germline ends. The germline V gene has CDR1 SGDLS and CDR2 YYNGEE.

V is TRBV27 and J is TRBJ1-2; 8 bases are a match to TRBD1. CDR3 length: 14 residues. V lost 5 bases and J lost 5; bases outside the gene matches: 7. In germline, CDR1 is MNHEY, CDR2 SMNVEV (reference sequence). CDR3 nucleotide sequence: TGTGCCAGCAGTAATCAGGGACAGGCTTATGGCTACACCTTC. Translation gives CASSNQGQAYGYTF.